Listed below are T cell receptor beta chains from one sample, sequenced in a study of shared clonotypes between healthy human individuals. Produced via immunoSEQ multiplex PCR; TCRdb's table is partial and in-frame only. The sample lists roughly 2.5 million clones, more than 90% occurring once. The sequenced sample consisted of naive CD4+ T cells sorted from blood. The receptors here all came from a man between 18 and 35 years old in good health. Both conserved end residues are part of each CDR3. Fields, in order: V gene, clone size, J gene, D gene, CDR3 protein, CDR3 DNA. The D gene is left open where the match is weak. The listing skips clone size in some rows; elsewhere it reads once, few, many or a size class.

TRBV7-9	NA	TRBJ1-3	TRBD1	CASNFAVQGARGNTIYF	TGTGCCAGCAATTTTGCCGTACAGGGGGCGCGAGGAAACACCATATATTTT
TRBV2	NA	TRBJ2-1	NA	CASRERGARLRVYNEQFF	TGTGCCAGCAGGGAAAGGGGGGCCCGACTAAGGGTTTACAATGAGCAGTTCTTC
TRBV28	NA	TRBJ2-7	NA	CASSRSGAYYEQYF	TGTGCCAGCAGTAGAAGCGGTGCATACTACGAGCAGTACTTC
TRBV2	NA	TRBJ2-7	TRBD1	CASSGDRGLYEQYF	TGTGCCAGCAGTGGGGACAGGGGGCTCTACGAGCAGTACTTC
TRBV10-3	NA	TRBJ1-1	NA	CAISETVSEAFF	TGTGCCATCAGTGAAACAGTTTCTGAAGCTTTCTTT
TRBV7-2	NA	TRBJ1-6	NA	CASSFRSSYNSPLHF	TGTGCCAGCAGCTTCAGGAGCTCCTATAATTCACCCCTCCACTTT
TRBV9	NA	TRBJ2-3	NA	CASSVAGDGRTDTQYF	TGTGCCAGCAGCGTAGCTGGTGACGGACGCACAGATACGCAGTATTTT
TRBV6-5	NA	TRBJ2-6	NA	CASSYRGSGANVLTF	TGTGCCAGCAGTTACCGTGGCTCTGGGGCCAACGTCCTGACTTTC
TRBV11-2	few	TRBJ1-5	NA	CASSSTQPQHF	TGTGCCAGCAGCTCCACGCAGCCCCAGCATTTT
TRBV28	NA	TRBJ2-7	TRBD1	CASSSGQGHEQYF	TGTGCCAGCAGCTCGGGACAGGGTCACGAGCAGTACTTC
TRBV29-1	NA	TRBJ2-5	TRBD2	CSVDRGGMETQYF	TGCAGCGTTGATCGGGGAGGGATGGAGACCCAGTACTTC
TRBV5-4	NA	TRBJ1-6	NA	CASSLDGQPNSPLHF	TGTGCCAGCAGCTTGGACGGACAGCCCAATTCACCCCTCCACTTT
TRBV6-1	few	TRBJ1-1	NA	CASSGHVTEAFF	TGTGCCAGCAGTGGACACGTCACTGAAGCTTTCTTT
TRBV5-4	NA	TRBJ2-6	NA	CASSSPVSGANVLTF	TGTGCCAGCAGCAGCCCCGTCTCTGGGGCCAACGTCCTGACTTTC
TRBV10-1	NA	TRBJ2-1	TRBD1	CASSESSSPGGIFYNEQFF	TGCGCCAGCAGTGAGTCCTCTTCACCAGGGGGAATCTTCTACAATGAGCAGTTCTTC
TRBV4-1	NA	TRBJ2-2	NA	CASSQVRGVNTGELFF	TGCGCCAGCAGCCAAGTGAGGGGTGTGAACACCGGGGAGCTGTTTTTT
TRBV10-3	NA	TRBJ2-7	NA	CAISEGLAGSPNFSYEQYF	TGTGCCATCAGTGAGGGATTGGCGGGATCGCCCAATTTTAGCTACGAGCAGTACTTC
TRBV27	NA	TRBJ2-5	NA	CASSPHMTQETQYF	TGTGCCAGCAGTCCACACATGACACAAGAGACCCAGTACTTC
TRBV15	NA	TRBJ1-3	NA	CATSFPMDGGNTIYF	TGTGCCACCAGCTTCCCCATGGACGGCGGAAACACCATATATTTT
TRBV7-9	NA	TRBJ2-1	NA	CASSLGGLAGGSYNEQFF	TGTGCCAGCAGCTTAGGGGGCCTGGCGGGTGGCTCCTACAATGAGCAGTTCTTC
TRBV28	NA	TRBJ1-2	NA	CASLPAPVNYGYTF	TGTGCCAGCCTACCCGCGCCGGTAAACTATGGCTACACCTTC
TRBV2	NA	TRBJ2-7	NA	CASSPTPTYEQYF	TGTGCCAGCAGCCCGACGCCTACCTACGAGCAGTACTTC
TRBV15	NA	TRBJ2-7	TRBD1	CATSADRGRTYEQYF	TGTGCCACCAGCGCTGACAGGGGGCGCACCTACGAGCAGTACTTC
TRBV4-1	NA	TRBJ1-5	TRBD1	CASSQAGGYSNQPQHF	TGCGCCAGCAGCCAAGCAGGGGGCTATAGCAATCAGCCCCAGCATTTT